This entry is about one T cell receptor beta chain. This sample is drawn from a study of PD-1 blockade in classical Hodgkin lymphoma. Specified time point: cycle 4 day 1 (C4D1), after around six weeks of nivolumab. Every patient relapsed after autologous stem cell transplantation, and brentuximab vedotin exposure varied. Generated by immunoSEQ multiplex PCR, the TCRdb table keeps only in-frame clones and is missing some. The sample has over 50,000 clones; nearly 90% are singletons. The source is a human donor with classical Hodgkin lymphoma. This material consisted of peripheral blood mononuclear cells (PBMCs), taken before the fourth cycle of nivolumab.

CDR3 nucleotides: TGCGCCACCACGGACCTCCGGGCCAACGTCCTGACTTTC. Amino acids: CATTDLRANVLTF. This sequence joins TRBV5-1 and TRBJ2-6; D gene unclear. The CDR3 is 13 residues long. V lost 9 bases, J lost 5 bases, and 12 bases lay in between. The V gene's germline CDR1 is SGHRS and CDR2 YFSETQ.